This TCR beta chain was sequenced in a study of blood T cell repertoires in COVID-19. Across the study: Samples representing acute and convalescent COVID-19 were sourced from the United States, Italy and Spain. Nucleic acid was either cDNA or gDNA, and it came from T cells, B-cell-depleted T cells, or PBMCs.

Clinical history reported by participants formed the basis on which cohorts were assigned. How the authors handled the data: Reference gene primers were amplified, and this amplification served to estimate nucleated cell counts. Using immunoSEQ multiplex PCR, the repertoire was profiled, and TCRdb retains in-frame clones only, with some absent. That table furnishes V, J and clone size, whereas the DNA furnished D and trimming. The table lists roughly 260,000 clones, 90% to 95% of them singletons. This clone appeared a single time. V was shortened by 5 bases and J by 0 bases, with 8 bases between the two germline ends. The CDR3 consists of 13 residues. CDR1 and CDR2 (germline): MNHEY, SMNVEV (reference sequence).

The sample was PBMCs or T cells enriched from blood (not recorded which). This clonotype was sampled from a woman in her late teens or twenties who had recovered from COVID-19. V and J are TRBV27 and TRBJ2-7; perhaps TRBD2 as D (5 bases). The CDR3 coding sequence is TGTGCCAGCAGTCCAGGACTCTCCTACGAGCAGTACTTC. Its protein is CASSPGLSYEQYF.